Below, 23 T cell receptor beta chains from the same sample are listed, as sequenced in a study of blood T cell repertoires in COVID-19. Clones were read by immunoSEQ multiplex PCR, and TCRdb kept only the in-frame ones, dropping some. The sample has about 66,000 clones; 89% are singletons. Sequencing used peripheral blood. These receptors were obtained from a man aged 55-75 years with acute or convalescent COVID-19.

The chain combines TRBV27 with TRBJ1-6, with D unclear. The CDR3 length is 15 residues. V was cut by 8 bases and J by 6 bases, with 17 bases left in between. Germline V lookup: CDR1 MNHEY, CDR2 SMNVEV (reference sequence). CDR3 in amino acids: CASRLSGKPNSPLHF. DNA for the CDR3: TGTGCCAGCCGACTTAGCGGGAAACCTAATTCACCCCTCCACTTT.

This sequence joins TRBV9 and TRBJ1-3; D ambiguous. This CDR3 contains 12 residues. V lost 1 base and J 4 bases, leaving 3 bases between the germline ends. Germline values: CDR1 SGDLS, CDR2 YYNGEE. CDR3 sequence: CASSVQGNTIYF. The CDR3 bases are TGTGCCAGCAGCGTACAGGGAAACACCATATATTTT. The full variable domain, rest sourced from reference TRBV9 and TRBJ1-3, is DSGVTQTPKHLITATGQRVTLRCSPRSGDLSVYWYQQSLDQGLQFLIQYYNGEERAKGNILERFSAQQFPDLHSELNLSSLELGDSALYFCASSVQGNTIYFGEGSWLTVV.

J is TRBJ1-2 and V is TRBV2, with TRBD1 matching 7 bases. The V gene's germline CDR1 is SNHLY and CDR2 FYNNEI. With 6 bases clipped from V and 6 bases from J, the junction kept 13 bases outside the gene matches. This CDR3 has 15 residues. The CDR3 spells CASSSVQGFKDGYTF. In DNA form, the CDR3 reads TGTGCCAGCAGCTCAGTACAGGGGTTTAAGGATGGCTACACCTTC. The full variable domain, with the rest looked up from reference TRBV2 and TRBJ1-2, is EPEVTQTPSHQVTQMGQEVILRCVPISNHLYFYWYRQILGQKVEFLVSFYNNEISEKSEIFDDQFSVERPDGSNFTLKIRSTKLEDSAMYFCASSSVQGFKDGYTFGSGTRLTVV.

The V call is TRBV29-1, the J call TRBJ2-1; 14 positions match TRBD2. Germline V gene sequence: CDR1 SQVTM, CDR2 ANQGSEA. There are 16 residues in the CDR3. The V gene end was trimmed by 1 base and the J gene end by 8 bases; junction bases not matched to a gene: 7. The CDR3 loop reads CSVEGLAGGILDEQFF. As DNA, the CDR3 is TGCAGCGTTGAAGGACTAGCGGGGGGGATCCTTGATGAGCAGTTCTTC.

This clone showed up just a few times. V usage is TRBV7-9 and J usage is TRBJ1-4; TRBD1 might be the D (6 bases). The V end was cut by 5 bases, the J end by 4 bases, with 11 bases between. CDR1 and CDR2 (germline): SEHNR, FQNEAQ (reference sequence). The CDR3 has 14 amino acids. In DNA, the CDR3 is TGTGCCAGCAGCCCTACAGGGATTAATGAAAAACTGTTTTTT. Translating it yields CASSPTGINEKLFF.

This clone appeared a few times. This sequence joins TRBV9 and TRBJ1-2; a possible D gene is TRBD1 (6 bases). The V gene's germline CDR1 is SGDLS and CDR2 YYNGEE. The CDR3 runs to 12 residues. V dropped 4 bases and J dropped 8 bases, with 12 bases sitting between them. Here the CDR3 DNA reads TGTGCCAGCAGCTCGACAGGACGGGGCTACACCTTC. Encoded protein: CASSSTGRGYTF.

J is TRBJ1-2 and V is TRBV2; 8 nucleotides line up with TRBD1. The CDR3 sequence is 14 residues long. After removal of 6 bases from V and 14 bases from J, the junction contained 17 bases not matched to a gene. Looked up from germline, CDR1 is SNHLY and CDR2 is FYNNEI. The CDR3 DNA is TGTGCCAGCAGGCCAGGGGGCGATACTGTTCCTACAACCTTC. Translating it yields CASRPGGDTVPTTF. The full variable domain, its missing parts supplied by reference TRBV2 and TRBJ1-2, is EPEVTQTPSHQVTQMGQEVILRCVPISNHLYFYWYRQILGQKVEFLVSFYNNEISEKSEIFDDQFSVERPDGSNFTLKIRSTKLEDSAMYFCASRPGGDTVPTTFGSGTRLTVV.

The DNA for the CDR3 is TGTGCCAGCAGCCAAGAGGCTTTGCCGGCTTCCTCAACGCGGTTTTACGAGCAGTACTTC. Its translation: CASSQEALPASSTRFYEQYF. The V call is TRBV3-1 (or the pseudogene TRBV3-2), the J call TRBJ2-7; D not resolved. Germline assignment: CDR1 LGHDT and CDR2 YNNKEL (reference sequence). Deletions cut 0 bases from V and 4 bases from J, with 28 bases between. The CDR3 length is 20 residues.

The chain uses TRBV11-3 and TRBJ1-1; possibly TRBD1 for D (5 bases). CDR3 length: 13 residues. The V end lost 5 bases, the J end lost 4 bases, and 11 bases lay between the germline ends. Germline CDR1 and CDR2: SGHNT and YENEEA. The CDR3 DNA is TGTGCCAGCAGCGAGCGGGGGACCACTGAAGCTTTCTTT. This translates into CASSERGTTEAFF.

The CDR3 coding sequence is TGCAGCGTTGAAAGGGACAGTGGGATCACAGATACGCAGTATTTT. This sequence encodes CSVERDSGITDTQYF. This chain joins TRBV29-1 and TRBJ2-3; TRBD1 matches at 7 bases. Trimming took 2 bases from V and 2 from J; bases not matched to a gene: 7. Germline V gene sequence: CDR1 SQVTM, CDR2 ANQGSEA. This CDR3 is 15 amino acids long.

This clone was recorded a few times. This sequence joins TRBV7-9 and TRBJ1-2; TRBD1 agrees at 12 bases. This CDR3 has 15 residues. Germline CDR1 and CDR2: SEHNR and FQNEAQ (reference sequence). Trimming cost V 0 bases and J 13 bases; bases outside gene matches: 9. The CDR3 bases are TGTGCCAGCAGCTTAGCGGGGCCGGGACAGGGGGCTCTCACCTTC. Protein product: CASSLAGPGQGALTF. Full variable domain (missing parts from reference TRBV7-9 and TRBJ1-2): DTGVSQNPRHKITKRGQNVTFRCDPISEHNRLYWYRQTLGQGPEFLTYFQNEAQLEKSRLLSDRFSAERPKGSFSTLEIQRTEQGDSAMYLCASSLAGPGQGALTFGSGTRLTVV.

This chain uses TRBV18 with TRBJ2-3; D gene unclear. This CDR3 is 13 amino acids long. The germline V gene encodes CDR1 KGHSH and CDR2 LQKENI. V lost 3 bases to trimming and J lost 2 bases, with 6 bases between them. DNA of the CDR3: TGTGCCAGCTCACCCAGAATCACAGATACGCAGTATTTT. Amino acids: CASSPRITDTQYF.

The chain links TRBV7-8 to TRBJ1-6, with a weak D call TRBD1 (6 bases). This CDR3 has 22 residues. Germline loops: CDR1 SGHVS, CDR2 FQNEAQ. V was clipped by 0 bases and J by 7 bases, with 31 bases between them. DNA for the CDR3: TGTGCCAGCAGCTTAGCGCCTCCTCTCCCCTTACAGGGTAAACATTCCAATTCACCCCTCCACTTT. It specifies CASSLAPPLPLQGKHSNSPLHF.

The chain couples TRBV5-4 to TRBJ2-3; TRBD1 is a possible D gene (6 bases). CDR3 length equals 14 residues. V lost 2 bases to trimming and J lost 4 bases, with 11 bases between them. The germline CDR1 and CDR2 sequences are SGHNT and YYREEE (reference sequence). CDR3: CASSFPGVPDTQYF. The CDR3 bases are TGTGCCAGCAGCTTTCCAGGGGTTCCAGATACGCAGTATTTT.

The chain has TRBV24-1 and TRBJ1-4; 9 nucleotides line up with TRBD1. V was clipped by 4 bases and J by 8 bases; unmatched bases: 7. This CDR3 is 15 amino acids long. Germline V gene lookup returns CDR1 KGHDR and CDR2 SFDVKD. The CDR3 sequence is CATSDPGQGGEKLFF. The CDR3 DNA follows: TGTGCCACCAGTGACCCGGGACAGGGAGGCGAAAAACTGTTTTTT.

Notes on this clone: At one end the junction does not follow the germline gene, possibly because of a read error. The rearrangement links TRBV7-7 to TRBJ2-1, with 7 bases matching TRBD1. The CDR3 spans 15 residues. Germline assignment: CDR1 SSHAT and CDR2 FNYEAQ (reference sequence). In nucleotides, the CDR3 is TGTGCTAGCAGCTTTGATCTAAACAGGGGCAATGAGCAGTTCTTC. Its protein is CASSFDLNRGNEQFF.

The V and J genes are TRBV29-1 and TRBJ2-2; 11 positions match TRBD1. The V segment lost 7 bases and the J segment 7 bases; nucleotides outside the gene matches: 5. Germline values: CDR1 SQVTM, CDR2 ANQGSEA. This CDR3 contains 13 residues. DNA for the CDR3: TGCAGCGGTCGGACAGGGGGCGGCGGGGAGCTGTTTTTT. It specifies CSGRTGGGGELFF.

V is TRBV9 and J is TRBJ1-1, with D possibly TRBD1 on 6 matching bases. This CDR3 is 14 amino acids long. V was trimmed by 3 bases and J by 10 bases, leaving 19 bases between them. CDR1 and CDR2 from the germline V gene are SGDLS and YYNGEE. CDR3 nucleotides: TGTGCCAGCAGCGCCGTTAGCCTACAGGGACGAGCTTTCTTT. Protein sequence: CASSAVSLQGRAFF. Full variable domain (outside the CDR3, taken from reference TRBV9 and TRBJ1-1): DSGVTQTPKHLITATGQRVTLRCSPRSGDLSVYWYQQSLDQGLQFLIQYYNGEERAKGNILERFSAQQFPDLHSELNLSSLELGDSALYFCASSAVSLQGRAFFGQGTRLTVV.

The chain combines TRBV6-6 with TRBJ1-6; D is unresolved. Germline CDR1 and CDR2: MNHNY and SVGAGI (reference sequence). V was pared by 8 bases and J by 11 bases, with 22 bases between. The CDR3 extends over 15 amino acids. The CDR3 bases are TGTGCCAGCCGGCCTCTGGGCGCATCAGCTCCACCCCTCCACTTT. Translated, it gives CASRPLGASAPPLHF.

The CDR3 spells CASSKTGDRDQNETTDTQYF. The DNA for the CDR3 is TGTGCCAGCAGCAAAACGGGGGACAGGGACCAGAATGAAACCACAGATACGCAGTATTTT. V is TRBV21-1 and J is TRBJ2-3; TRBD1 is the table's D call, not checked against the DNA. TRBV21-1 represents a pseudogene. The CDR3 spans 20 residues.

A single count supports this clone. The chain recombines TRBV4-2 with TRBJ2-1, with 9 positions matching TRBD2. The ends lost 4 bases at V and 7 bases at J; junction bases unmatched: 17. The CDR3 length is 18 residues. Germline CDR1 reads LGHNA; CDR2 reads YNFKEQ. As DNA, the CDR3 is TGTGCCAGCAGCCGATTCCTAGCGGGGCCCACGGAGGGTAATGAGCAGTTCTTC. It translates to CASSRFLAGPTEGNEQFF.

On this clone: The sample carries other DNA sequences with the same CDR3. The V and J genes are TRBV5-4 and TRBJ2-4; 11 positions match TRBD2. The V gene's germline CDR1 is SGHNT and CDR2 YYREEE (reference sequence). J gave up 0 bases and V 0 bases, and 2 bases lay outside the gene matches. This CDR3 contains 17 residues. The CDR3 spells CASSLGLAGGAKNIQYF. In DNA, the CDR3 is TGTGCCAGCAGCTTGGGTCTAGCGGGGGGAGCCAAAAACATTCAGTACTTC.

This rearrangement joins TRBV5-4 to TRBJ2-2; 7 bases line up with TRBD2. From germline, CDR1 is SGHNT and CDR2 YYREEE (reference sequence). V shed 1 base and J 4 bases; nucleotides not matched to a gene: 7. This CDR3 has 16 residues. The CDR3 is CASSLSRLAVTGELFF. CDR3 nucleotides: TGTGCCAGCAGCTTGTCACGGCTAGCGGTCACCGGGGAGCTGTTTTTT.